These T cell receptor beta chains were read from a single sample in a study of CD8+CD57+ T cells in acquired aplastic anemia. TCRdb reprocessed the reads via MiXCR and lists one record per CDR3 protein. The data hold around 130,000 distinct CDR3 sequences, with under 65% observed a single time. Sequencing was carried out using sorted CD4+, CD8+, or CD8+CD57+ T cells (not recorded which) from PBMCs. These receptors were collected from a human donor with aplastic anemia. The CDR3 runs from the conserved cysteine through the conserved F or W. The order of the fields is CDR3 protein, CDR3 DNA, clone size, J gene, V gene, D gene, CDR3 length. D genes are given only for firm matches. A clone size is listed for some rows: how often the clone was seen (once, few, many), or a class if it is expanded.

cdr3_aa: CSVRTGDYGYTF
cdr3_nt: TGCAGCGTTCGGACAGGGGACTATGGCTACACCTTC
clone_size: NA
j_call: TRBJ1-2
v_call: TRBV29-1
d_call: TRBD1
cdr3_length: 12

cdr3_aa: CASSVPSGGKDTQYF
cdr3_nt: TGTGCCAGCAGCGTCCCTAGCGGGGGAAAAGATACGCAGTATTTT
clone_size: NA
j_call: TRBJ2-3
v_call: TRBV12-3/TRBV12-4
d_call: TRBD2
cdr3_length: 15

cdr3_aa: CASSEYRSSSYEQYF
cdr3_nt: TGTGCCAGCAGTGAATATAGGTCGTCATCCTACGAGCAGTACTTC
clone_size: NA
j_call: TRBJ2-7
v_call: TRBV25-1
d_call: NA
cdr3_length: 15

cdr3_aa: CSVWTGGNEQFF
cdr3_nt: TGCAGTGTTTGGACAGGGGGCAATGAGCAGTTCTTC
clone_size: NA
j_call: TRBJ2-1
v_call: TRBV20-1
d_call: TRBD1
cdr3_length: 12

cdr3_aa: CATSGRDTRNQYF
cdr3_nt: TGTGCCACCAGCGGAAGGGACACTCGGAACCAGTACTTC
clone_size: many
j_call: TRBJ2-4
v_call: TRBV15
d_call: NA
cdr3_length: 13

cdr3_aa: CASSQGAENTEAFF
cdr3_nt: TGCGCCAGCAGCCAAGGTGCAGAGAACACTGAAGCTTTCTTT
clone_size: many
j_call: TRBJ1-1
v_call: TRBV4-1
d_call: NA
cdr3_length: 14

cdr3_aa: CASRRAGPYEQYF
cdr3_nt: TGTGCCAGCAGGAGGGCAGGACCCTACGAGCAGTACTTC
clone_size: NA
j_call: TRBJ2-7
v_call: TRBV6-1
d_call: NA
cdr3_length: 13

cdr3_aa: CASTWDNSPLHF
cdr3_nt: TGTGCCAGCACCTGGGATAATTCACCCCTCCACTTT
clone_size: NA
j_call: TRBJ1-6
v_call: TRBV11-3
d_call: NA
cdr3_length: 12

cdr3_aa: CASSFGISGGAGDTQYF
cdr3_nt: TGTGCCAGCAGCTTTGGTATCAGCGGGGGAGCCGGAGATACGCAGTATTTT
clone_size: NA
j_call: TRBJ2-3
v_call: TRBV11-2
d_call: TRBD2
cdr3_length: 17

cdr3_aa: CAIRHETYEQYF
cdr3_nt: TGTGCCATCAGACACGAGACCTACGAGCAGTACTTC
clone_size: few
j_call: TRBJ2-7
v_call: TRBV10-3
d_call: NA
cdr3_length: 12

cdr3_aa: CASSLLGTAYYGYTF
cdr3_nt: TGTGCCAGCAGTTTACTAGGGACGGCCTACTATGGCTACACCTTC
clone_size: NA
j_call: TRBJ1-2
v_call: TRBV9
d_call: NA
cdr3_length: 15

cdr3_aa: CASSLGIAAVGSYNEQFF
cdr3_nt: TGTGCCAGCAGCTTGGGTATTGCAGCGGTTGGATCCTACAATGAGCAGTTCTTC
clone_size: NA
j_call: TRBJ2-1
v_call: TRBV5-4
d_call: NA
cdr3_length: 18

cdr3_aa: CASSLSHEQYF
cdr3_nt: TGTGCCAGCAGCTTGTCCCACGAGCAGTACTTC
clone_size: many
j_call: TRBJ2-7
v_call: TRBV5-6
d_call: NA
cdr3_length: 11

cdr3_aa: CASSVYNSPLHF
cdr3_nt: TGTGCCAGCAGCGTATATAATTCACCCCTCCACTTT
clone_size: NA
j_call: TRBJ1-6
v_call: TRBV7-9
d_call: NA
cdr3_length: 12

cdr3_aa: CASMRGIHEQYF
cdr3_nt: TGTGCCAGCATGCGGGGGATCCACGAGCAGTACTTC
clone_size: many
j_call: TRBJ2-7
v_call: TRBV2
d_call: TRBD2
cdr3_length: 12

cdr3_aa: CASSPSTGRAEAFF
cdr3_nt: TGTGCCAGCAGCCCTTCGACAGGGAGGGCTGAAGCTTTCTTT
clone_size: NA
j_call: TRBJ1-1
v_call: TRBV11-2
d_call: TRBD1
cdr3_length: 14

cdr3_aa: CASSGRTNTGELFF
cdr3_nt: TGTGCCAGCAGCGGGCGTACGAACACCGGGGAGCTGTTTTTT
clone_size: many
j_call: TRBJ2-2
v_call: TRBV7-8
d_call: NA
cdr3_length: 14

cdr3_aa: CASGSTQGETQYF
cdr3_nt: TGTGCCAGCGGATCAACGCAGGGAGAGACCCAGTACTTC
clone_size: NA
j_call: TRBJ2-5
v_call: TRBV14
d_call: NA
cdr3_length: 13